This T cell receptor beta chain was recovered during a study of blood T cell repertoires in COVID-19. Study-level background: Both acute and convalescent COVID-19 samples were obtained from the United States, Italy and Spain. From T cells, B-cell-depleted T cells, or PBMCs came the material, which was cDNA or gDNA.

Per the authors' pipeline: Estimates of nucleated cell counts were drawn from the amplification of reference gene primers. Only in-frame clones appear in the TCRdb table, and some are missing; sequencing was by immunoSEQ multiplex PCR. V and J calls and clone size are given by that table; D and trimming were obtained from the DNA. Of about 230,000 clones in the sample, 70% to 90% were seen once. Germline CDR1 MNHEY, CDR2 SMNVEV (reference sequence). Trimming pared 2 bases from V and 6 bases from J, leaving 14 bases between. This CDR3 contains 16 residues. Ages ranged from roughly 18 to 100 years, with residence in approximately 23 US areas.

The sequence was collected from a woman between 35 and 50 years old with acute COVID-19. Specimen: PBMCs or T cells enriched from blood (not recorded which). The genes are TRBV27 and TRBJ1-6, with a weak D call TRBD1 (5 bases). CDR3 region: CASSLGASTANSPLHF. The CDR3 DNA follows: TGTGCCAGCAGTTTAGGGGCCAGTACCGCTAATTCACCCCTCCACTTT.